The 18 T cell receptor beta chains presented below share a single source sample, sequenced in a study of naive and memory T cell subsets. Amplification of ligated cDNA took four PCR rounds with SP2 and nested alpha and beta constant primers. TCRdb independently ran MiXCR on the UMI-ligation and nested PCR reads; one entry per CDR3 protein. The table has about 30,000 distinct CDR3 sequences, about 6.9% seen once. Treatment defined: skin biopsy from PPD injection site in Mantoux-positive individual. An oligonucleotide containing a UMI was ligated to the 3' end of TCR cDNA. The sample was skin, taken from a tuberculin skin test site. The receptor set was obtained from an adult in good health.

At least ten counts were recorded for this clonotype. The genes are TRBV20-1 and TRBJ2-7; D is ambiguous. Trimming pared 0 bases from V and 3 bases from J, leaving 18 bases between. The length of the CDR3 is 16 residues. The germline CDR1 and CDR2 sequences are DFQATT and SNEGSKA (reference sequence). The CDR3 DNA reads TGCAGTGCTAGAGATCCGGCGACGGTCGGTGTCTACGAGCAGTACTTC. It yields the protein CSARDPATVGVYEQYF.

This clonotype was counted only a few times. The V gene is TRBV19, the J gene TRBJ1-5, with D uncertain. The CDR3 spans 14 residues. V was shortened by 1 base and J by 4 bases, with 8 bases between the two germline ends. Germline values: CDR1 LNHDA, CDR2 SQIVND (reference sequence). The CDR3 DNA reads TGTGCCAGTAGTATAGTAAGGAGAAATCAGCCCCAGCATTTT. Its translation is CASSIVRRNQPQHF. Looking up the rest from reference TRBV19 and TRBJ1-5 gives the full variable domain: DGGITQSPKYLFRKEGQNVTLSCEQNLNHDAMYWYRQDPGQGLRLIYYSQIVNDFQKGDIAEGYSVSREKKESFPLTVTSAQKNPTAFYLCASSIVRRNQPQHFGDGTRLSIL.

In its sample, this clonotype was seen many times. The chain employs TRBV6-4 and TRBJ2-3; 9 nucleotides align to TRBD2. This CDR3 is built from 15 residues. Trimming cost V 5 bases and J 2 bases; bases outside gene matches: 5. Germline-derived CDR1 and CDR2 are MRHNA and SNTAGT. The DNA for the CDR3 is TGTGCCAGCAGTATTAGCGGGGGCAACACAGATACGCAGTATTTT. This sequence encodes CASSISGGNTDTQYF.

This clonotype was detected only a few times. This sequence joins TRBV6-5 and TRBJ2-7, with unresolved D. Germline lookup yields CDR1 MNHEY and CDR2 SVGAGI. Trimming stripped 2 bases from V and 3 bases from J, with 8 bases between. This CDR3 is built from 13 residues. The CDR3 is CASSYAWNYEQYF. The CDR3 DNA sequence: TGTGCCAGCAGTTACGCTTGGAACTACGAGCAGTACTTC.

There are many counts of this clonotype. The chain is built from TRBV2 and TRBJ2-7, with 10 positions matching TRBD1. The V gene end was trimmed by 1 base and the J gene end by 6 bases; junction bases not matched to a gene: 3. Germline CDR1 is SNHLY and CDR2 is FYNNEI. The CDR3 totals 14 residues. CDR3 coding DNA: TGTGCCAGCAGTGAAGAGACAGGGGGCTCCGAGCAGTACTTC. Protein: CASSEETGGSEQYF.

This clonotype was seen repeatedly, ten times or more. CDR3 sequence: CASSPGQGMGTGELFF. Written as DNA, the CDR3 is TGTGCCAGCAGCCCTGGACAGGGGATGGGCACCGGGGAGCTGTTTTTT. The chain joins TRBV7-2 to TRBJ2-2, with TRBD1 matching over 9 bases. Germline V lookup: CDR1 SGHTA, CDR2 FQGNSA. Trimming removed 5 bases from V and 4 bases from J; junction bases left unmatched: 8. The CDR3 spans 16 residues.

The J gene is TRBJ2-4, the V gene TRBV20-1, with D unresolved. The CDR3 is 13 residues long. Per germline, CDR1 DFQATT and CDR2 SNEGSKA (reference sequence). Between the trimmed V and J ends, which lost 5 bases and 0 bases, there was a span of 8 bases. This CDR3 reads CSADRLAKNIQYF. Written as DNA, the CDR3 is TGCAGTGCTGACCGCCTAGCCAAAAACATTCAGTACTTC.

This clonotype has at least ten counts. The chain couples TRBV11-3 to TRBJ2-1; 8 bases match TRBD1. Germline V CDR1 and CDR2: SGHNT, YENEEA. V lost 1 base and J lost 6; bases outside the gene matches: 5. The CDR3 spans 15 residues. In nucleotides, the CDR3 is TGTGCCAGCAGCTTAGGAGGCAGGGGGCTCAATGAGCAGTTCTTC. Translating gives CASSLGGRGLNEQFF.

Many counts were recorded for this clonotype. The chain couples TRBV20-1 to TRBJ2-3; D unresolved. V shed 3 bases and J shed 0 bases, with 16 bases lying between them. CDR3 length equals 16 residues. Looked up from germline, CDR1 is DFQATT and CDR2 is SNEGSKA (reference sequence). The CDR3 nucleotides are TGCAGTGCTAGTGGGTTTCTACAGACTAGCACAGATACGCAGTATTTT. Its protein is CSASGFLQTSTDTQYF.

This chain joins TRBV19 and TRBJ2-3; no clear D gene. From germline, CDR1 is LNHDA and CDR2 SQIVND (reference sequence). Trimming removed 4 bases at V and 5 bases at J, with 19 bases between. This CDR3 is 16 amino acids long. CDR3 region: CASSTRRRAQQDTQYF. DNA for the CDR3: TGTGCCAGTAGTACACGAAGACGGGCCCAGCAAGATACGCAGTATTTT.

The chain links TRBV6-5 to TRBJ1-4; tentative D call: TRBD1 (6 bases). CDR1 and CDR2 (germline): MNHEY, SVGAGI. The CDR3 extends over 13 amino acids. Trimming took off 2 bases at V and 10 bases at J, with 11 bases between the two ends. The CDR3 region has the DNA TGTGCCAGCAGTTACAGGGGGGGTGGAAAACTGTTTTTT. Translated: CASSYRGGGKLFF.

This clonotype was observed a handful of times. The chain uses TRBV10-2 and TRBJ2-5; 8 bases match TRBD2. The germline V gene has CDR1 WSHSY and CDR2 SAAADI. The CDR3 length is 16 residues. J was trimmed by 4 bases and V by 2 bases; bases with no gene match: 9. CDR3 coding DNA: TGCGCCAGCAGTGAGCCGGCGGGGGGACTATCAGAGACCCAGTACTTC. Protein: CASSEPAGGLSETQYF.

This clonotype has at least ten counts. The V and J genes are TRBV6-5 and TRBJ1-1, with D hard to call. The germline CDR1 and CDR2 sequences are MNHEY and SVGAGI. This CDR3 contains 14 residues. Trimming removed 1 base from V and 7 bases from J, with 13 bases in between. The CDR3 DNA reads TGTGCCAGCAGTTACTTTGGGCAGCCTAATGAAGCTTTCTTT. It specifies CASSYFGQPNEAFF.

By frequency in the sample, this clonotype is medium-sized. The chain uses TRBV20-1 and TRBJ2-7, with 12 bases aligning to TRBD2. The CDR3 runs 15 residues. Germline V gene sequence: CDR1 DFQATT, CDR2 SNEGSKA (reference sequence). J lost 5 bases, V lost 5 bases, and 10 bases had no gene match. In DNA, the CDR3 is TGCAGTGCTCTGAACCCGACTAGCGGGGGCCACGAGCAGTACTTC. Its translation: CSALNPTSGGHEQYF.

The sample holds a few counts of this clonotype. The rearrangement links TRBV4-1 to TRBJ1-5; no definite D call. V was trimmed by 0 bases and J by 7 bases, leaving 13 bases between them. Germline V CDR1 and CDR2: MGHRA, YSYEKL. This CDR3 is 15 amino acids long. The CDR3 bases are TGCGCCAGCAGCCAAGATTTGGGGTTATGGCAGCCCCAGCATTTT. This gives the protein CASSQDLGLWQPQHF.

The rearrangement uses TRBV15 and TRBJ1-2, with TRBD1 matching 10 bases. Looked up from germline, CDR1 is LNHNV and CDR2 is YYDKDF (reference sequence). The CDR3 extends over 14 amino acids. The ends lost 1 base at V and 8 bases at J; junction bases unmatched: 4. The CDR3, as DNA: TGTGCCACCAGCAGAGGCGGGACAGGGGAAGGCTACACCTTC. Encoded protein: CATSRGGTGEGYTF.

This clonotype came up a few times. The gene calls are TRBV7-6 and TRBJ2-5; 7 nucleotides align to TRBD1. The V and J ends lost 8 bases and 2 bases, in that order; junction bases with no gene match: 11. The CDR3 is made up of 15 amino acids. Germline V lookup: CDR1 SGHVS, CDR2 FNYEAQ. In DNA, the CDR3 is TGTGCCAGCTCCAGGTCAGGGGGTTGTCAAGAGACCCAGTACTTC. Its translation is CASSRSGGCQETQYF.

Comment on this clonotype: An end of the junction differs from the germline gene, which may be a read error. The chain couples TRBV7-8 to TRBJ1-6, with no clear D. The CDR3 sequence is 16 residues long. The germline gives CDR1 SGHVS, CDR2 FQNEAQ. Here the CDR3 DNA reads TGTGCAAGCAGCTTAGCGGGTACCTCTTATAATTCAACCCTCCACTTT. Translation: CASSLAGTSYNSTLHF. Variable domain in full (rest from reference TRBV7-8 and TRBJ1-6): GAGVSQSPRYKVAKRGQDVALRCDPISGHVSLFWYQQALGQGPEFLTYFQNEAQLDKSGLPSDRFFAERPEGSVSTLKIQRTQQEDSAVYLCASSLAGTSYNSTLHFGNGTRLTVT.